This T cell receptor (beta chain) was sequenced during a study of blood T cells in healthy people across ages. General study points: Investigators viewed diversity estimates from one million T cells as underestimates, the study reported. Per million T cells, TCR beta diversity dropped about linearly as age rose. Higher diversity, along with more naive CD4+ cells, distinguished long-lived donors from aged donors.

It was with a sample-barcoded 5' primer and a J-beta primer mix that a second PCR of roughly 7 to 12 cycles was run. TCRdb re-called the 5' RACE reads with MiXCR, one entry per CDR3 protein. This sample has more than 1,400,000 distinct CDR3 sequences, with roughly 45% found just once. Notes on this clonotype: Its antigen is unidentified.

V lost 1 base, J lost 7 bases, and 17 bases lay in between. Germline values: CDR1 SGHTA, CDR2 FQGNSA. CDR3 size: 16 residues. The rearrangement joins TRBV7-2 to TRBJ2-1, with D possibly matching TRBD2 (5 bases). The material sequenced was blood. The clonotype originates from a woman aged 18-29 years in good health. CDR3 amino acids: CASSLGGGFRSNEQFF. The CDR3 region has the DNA TGTGCCAGCAGCTTAGGAGGCGGGTTCCGGTCGAATGAGCAGTTCTTC.